This TCR beta chain was profiled in a study of cytotoxic CD8 clonotypes in ibrutinib-treated CLL. For the study at large: The study included about 11 relapsed/refractory and 15 treatment-naive patients; roughly 18 had IGHV unmutated disease. Whole-study results and caveats: Measured clonality at baseline was greater than in age-matched healthy donors and tracked with circulating CD8+ T-cell counts. Rising at ibrutinib response, clonality subsequently fell back toward baseline at progression.

A remark on this clone: The antigen is undetermined.

Some clones are missing from TCRdb's copy, which holds only in-frame ones; the method was immunoSEQ multiplex PCR. The data show a few hundred thousand clones, around four fifths seen once. The TCR sequence derives from a human donor with chronic lymphocytic leukemia. The sequenced sample was PBMCs, obtained before ibrutinib treatment.

The CDR3 sequence is CAMGQGAREQYF. CDR3 sequence (DNA): TGTGCCATGGGACAGGGAGCTAGGGAGCAGTACTTC. This chain joins TRBV10-3 and TRBJ2-7; 9 bases are a match to TRBD1. The CDR3 length is 12 residues. Germline-derived CDR1 and CDR2 are ENHRY and SYGVKD. The trim removed 9 bases at V and 7 bases at J, leaving 7 bases unmatched.